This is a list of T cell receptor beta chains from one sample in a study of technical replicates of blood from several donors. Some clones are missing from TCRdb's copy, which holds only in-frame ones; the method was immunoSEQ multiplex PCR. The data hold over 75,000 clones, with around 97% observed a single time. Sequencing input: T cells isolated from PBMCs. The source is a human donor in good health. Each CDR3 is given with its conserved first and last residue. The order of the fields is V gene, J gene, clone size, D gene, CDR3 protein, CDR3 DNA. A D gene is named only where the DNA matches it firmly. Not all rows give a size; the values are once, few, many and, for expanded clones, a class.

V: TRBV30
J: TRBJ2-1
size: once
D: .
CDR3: CAWKAGRSYNEQFF
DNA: TGTGCCTGGAAGGCGGGACGCTCCTACAATGAGCAGTTCTTC

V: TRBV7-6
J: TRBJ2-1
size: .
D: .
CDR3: CASSPDYRNNEQFF
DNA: TGTGCCAGCAGCCCAGACTACCGAAACAATGAGCAGTTCTTC

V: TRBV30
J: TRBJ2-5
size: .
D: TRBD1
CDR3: CAWSEGQGFQTQYF
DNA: TGTGCCTGGAGTGAGGGACAGGGTTTTCAGACCCAGTACTTC

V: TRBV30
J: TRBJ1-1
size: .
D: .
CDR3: CAWSELSNTEAFF
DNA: TGTGCCTGGAGTGAGCTGAGTAACACTGAAGCTTTCTTT

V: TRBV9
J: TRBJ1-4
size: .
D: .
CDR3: CASTQTGQLNEKLFF
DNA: TGTGCCAGCACCCAGACGGGACAACTGAATGAAAAACTGTTTTTT

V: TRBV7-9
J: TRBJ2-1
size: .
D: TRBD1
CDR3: CASSLGQGIYNEQFF
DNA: TGTGCCAGCAGCTTAGGACAGGGAATCTACAATGAGCAGTTCTTC

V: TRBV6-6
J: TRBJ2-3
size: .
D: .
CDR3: CASRSDSTDTQYF
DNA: TGTGCCAGCAGGAGCGATAGCACAGATACGCAGTATTTT

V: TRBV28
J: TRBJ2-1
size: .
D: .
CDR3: CAGSSYNEQFF
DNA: TGTGCGGGGAGCTCCTACAATGAGCAGTTCTTC

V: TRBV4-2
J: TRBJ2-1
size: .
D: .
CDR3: CASSKGGRDEQFF
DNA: TGTGCCAGCAGCAAAGGAGGCCGGGATGAGCAGTTCTTC

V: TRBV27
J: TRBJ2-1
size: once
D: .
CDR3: CASSYSSYNEQFF
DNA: TGTGCCAGCAGTTATAGCTCCTACAATGAGCAGTTCTTC

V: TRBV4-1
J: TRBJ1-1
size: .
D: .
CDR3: CASSQVGRKNTEAFF
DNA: TGCGCCAGCAGCCAAGTCGGCAGGAAAAACACTGAAGCTTTCTTT

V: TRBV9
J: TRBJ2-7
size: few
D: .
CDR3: CASSVAAGADTYEQYF
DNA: TGTGCCAGCAGCGTAGCTGCTGGAGCGGATACCTACGAGCAGTACTTC

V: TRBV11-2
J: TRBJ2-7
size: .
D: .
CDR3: CASSLQGVGYEQYF
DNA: TGTGCCAGCAGCCTACAGGGAGTGGGTTACGAGCAGTACTTC

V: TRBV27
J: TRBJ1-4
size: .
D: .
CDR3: CASSPFNRVDEKLFF
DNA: TGTGCCAGCAGTCCTTTTAACAGGGTGGATGAAAAACTGTTTTTT

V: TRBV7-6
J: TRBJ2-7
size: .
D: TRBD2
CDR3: CASSLGAGGPFSSYEQYF
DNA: TGTGCCAGCAGCTTAGGGGCGGGAGGGCCCTTTAGCTCCTACGAGCAGTACTTC

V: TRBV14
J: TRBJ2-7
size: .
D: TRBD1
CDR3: CASSLGTGGTYEQYF
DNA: TGTGCCAGCAGCCTAGGGACAGGGGGCACCTACGAGCAGTACTTC

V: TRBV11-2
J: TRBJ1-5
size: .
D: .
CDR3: CASSLDLGRDQPQHF
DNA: TGTGCCAGCAGCTTAGATCTCGGCAGGGATCAGCCCCAGCATTTT

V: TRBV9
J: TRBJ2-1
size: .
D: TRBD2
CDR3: CASSVVAGGHNEQFF
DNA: TGTGCCAGCAGCGTAGTAGCGGGAGGACACAATGAGCAGTTCTTC

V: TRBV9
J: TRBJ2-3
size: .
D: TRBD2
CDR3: CASSVAGGLTDTQYF
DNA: TGTGCCAGCAGCGTAGCGGGAGGGCTAACAGATACGCAGTATTTT

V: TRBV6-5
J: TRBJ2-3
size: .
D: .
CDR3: CASSYSTGFTDTQYF
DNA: TGTGCCAGCAGTTACTCAACAGGTTTCACAGATACGCAGTATTTT

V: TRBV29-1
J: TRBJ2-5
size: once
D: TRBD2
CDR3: CSVEGGEGIQETQYF
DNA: TGCAGCGTTGAAGGGGGGGAGGGGATTCAAGAGACCCAGTACTTC

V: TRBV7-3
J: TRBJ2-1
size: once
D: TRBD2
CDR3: CASSPTSGNYNEQFF
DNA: TGTGCCAGCAGCCCCACTAGCGGGAATTACAATGAGCAGTTCTTC

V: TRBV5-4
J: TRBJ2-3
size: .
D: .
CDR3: CASSFGALTDTQYF
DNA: TGTGCCAGCAGCTTCGGTGCTCTCACAGATACGCAGTATTTT

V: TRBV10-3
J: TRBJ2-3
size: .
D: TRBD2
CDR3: CAISESRTSGRGDTQYF
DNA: TGTGCCATCAGTGAGTCCCGGACTAGCGGGAGGGGAGATACGCAGTATTTT

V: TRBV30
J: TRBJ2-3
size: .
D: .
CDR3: CAGLGFDTQYF
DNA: TGTGCAGGACTGGGCTTCGATACGCAGTATTTT

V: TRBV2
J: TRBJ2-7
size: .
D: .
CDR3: CASSETLGGSYEQYF
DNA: TGTGCCAGCAGTGAAACTCTAGGGGGATCCTACGAGCAGTACTTC

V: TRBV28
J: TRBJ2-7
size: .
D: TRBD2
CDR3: CASSLFSGSYSYEQYF
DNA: TGTGCCAGCAGTTTATTTAGCGGGAGTTATTCCTACGAGCAGTACTTC

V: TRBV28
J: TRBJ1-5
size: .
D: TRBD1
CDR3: CASSVGGSGNQPQHF
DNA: TGTGCCAGCAGTGTAGGGGGCTCGGGCAATCAGCCCCAGCATTTT

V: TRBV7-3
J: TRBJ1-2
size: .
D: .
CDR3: CASSLRSGGSGYTF
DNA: TGTGCCAGCAGCTTACGTTCGGGGGGAAGTGGCTACACCTTC

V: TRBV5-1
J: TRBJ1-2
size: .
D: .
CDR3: CASSLYREGRNYGYTF
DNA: TGCGCCAGCAGCCTCTACAGGGAGGGGAGAAACTATGGCTACACCTTC

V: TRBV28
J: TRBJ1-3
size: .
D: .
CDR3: CASSLDTGSGNTIYF
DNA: TGTGCCAGCAGTCTCGATACAGGGTCCGGAAACACCATATATTTT

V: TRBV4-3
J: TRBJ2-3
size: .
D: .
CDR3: CASSQDQGEGTDTQYF
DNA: TGCGCCAGCAGCCAAGATCAGGGTGAGGGCACAGATACGCAGTATTTT